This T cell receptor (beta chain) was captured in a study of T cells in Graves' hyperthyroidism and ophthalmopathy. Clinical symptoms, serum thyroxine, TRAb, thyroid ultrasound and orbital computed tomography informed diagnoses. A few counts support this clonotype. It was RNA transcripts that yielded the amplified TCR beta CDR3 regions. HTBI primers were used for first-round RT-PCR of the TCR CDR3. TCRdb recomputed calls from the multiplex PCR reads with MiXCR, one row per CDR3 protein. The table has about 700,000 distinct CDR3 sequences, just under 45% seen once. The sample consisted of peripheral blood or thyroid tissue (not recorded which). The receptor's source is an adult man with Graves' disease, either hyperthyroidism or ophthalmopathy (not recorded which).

The CDR3 DNA sequence: TGTGCCAGCAAACCGACAGGGACTAATTCACCCCTCCACTTT. Protein sequence: CASKPTGTNSPLHF. The V call is TRBV12-3 or TRBV12-4, the J call TRBJ1-6; 7 bases map to TRBD1. The CDR3 runs to 14 residues. The J segment lost 6 bases and the V segment lost 7 bases, leaving 6 bases of the junction unmatched.